Detailed here is one T cell receptor beta chain. 200 ng DNA, tens of thousands of T cell genomes, went into each sorted-subset replicate PCR. This table comes from immunoSEQ multiplex PCR, and its TCRdb copy is limited to in-frame clones, with some not included. The repertoire holds hundreds of thousands of clones, with around 72% as singletons. The sample originates from a study of shared clonotypes between healthy human individuals. Per germline, CDR1 SGHTS and CDR2 YDEGEE. CDR3 length equals 15 residues. Trimming at V came to 4 bases and at J to 6 bases, leaving 7 bases not matched to a gene. This TCR was recovered from a woman in her twenties or thirties in good health. The sequencing sample was made of memory CD4+ T cells sorted from blood. Specified subset: CD45RA-negative fraction. V usage is TRBV5-8 and J usage is TRBJ2-1; 10 positions agree with TRBD1. The CDR3 DNA reads TGTGCCAGCAGCAAGTGGGGACAGGGGAGCAATGAGCAGTTCTTC. This encodes CASSKWGQGSNEQFF.